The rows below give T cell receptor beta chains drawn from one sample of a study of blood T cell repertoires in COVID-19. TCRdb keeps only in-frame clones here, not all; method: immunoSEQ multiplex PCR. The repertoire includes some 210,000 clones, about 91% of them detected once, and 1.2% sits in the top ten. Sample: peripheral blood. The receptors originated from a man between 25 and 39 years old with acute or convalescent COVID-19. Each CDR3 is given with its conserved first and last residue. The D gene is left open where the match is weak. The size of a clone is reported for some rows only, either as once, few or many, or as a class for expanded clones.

CASSLRGDNSNQPQHF TGTGCCAGCAGCTTGAGAGGAGATAATAGCAATCAGCCCCAGCATTTT TRBV11-2 - - TRBJ1-5
CASSEVLLVGNEQFF TGTGCCAGCAGCGAGGTACTACTCGTGGGCAATGAGCAGTTCTTC TRBV2 - - TRBJ2-1
CASSLGGPEQYF TGTGCCAGCAGCTTGGGGGGGCCCGAGCAGTACTTC TRBV5-4 - - TRBJ2-7
CASSPTLGLEKLFF TGTGCCAGCTCACCAACCCTGGGGCTTGAAAAACTGTTTTTT TRBV18 - - TRBJ1-4
CASSSHPLYEQYF TGTGCCAGCAGTTCCCACCCACTTTACGAGCAGTACTTC TRBV6-5 - - TRBJ2-7
CASRNRGGETQYF TGTGCCAGCAGAAACAGGGGGGGAGAGACCCAGTACTTC TRBV6-5 - - TRBJ2-5
CASSLKPNSGRALDEQFF TGTGCCAGCAGCTTGAAACCCAATAGCGGGAGGGCCTTGGATGAGCAGTTCTTC TRBV5-6 - TRBD2 TRBJ2-1
CASSFAGAYGYTF TGTGCCAGCAGTTTTGCAGGGGCCTATGGCTACACCTTC TRBV28 - - TRBJ1-2
CASSQGLWGEGYTF TGCGCCAGCAGCCAGGGCTTATGGGGCGAAGGCTACACCTTC TRBV5-1 - - TRBJ1-2
CASGTGQEAYNEQFF TGTGCCAGCGGAACCGGACAGGAAGCCTACAATGAGCAGTTCTTC TRBV11-2 few TRBD1 TRBJ2-1
CASSWGQRPTGELFF TGTGCCAGCAGTTGGGGGCAGAGGCCTACCGGGGAGCTGTTTTTT TRBV6-6 - - TRBJ2-2
CASSRGGATDTQYF TGTGCCAGCAGCCGCGGGGGGGCCACAGATACGCAGTATTTT TRBV14 - TRBD2 TRBJ2-3
CATSSAGGAGDTQYF TGTGCCACTTCCTCGGCCGGGGGGGCGGGAGATACGCAGTATTTT TRBV24-1 - TRBD2 TRBJ2-3
CASSPRGAEWYTDTQYF TGTGCCAGCAGCCCCCGTGGGGCCGAATGGTACACAGATACGCAGTATTTT TRBV7-2 - - TRBJ2-3
CASSKGRKGDTEAFF TGTGCCAGCAGCAAAGGACGGAAGGGGGACACTGAAGCTTTCTTT TRBV21-1 - - TRBJ1-1
CASSYRVARGNTIYF TGTGCCAGCAGTTACCGGGTCGCCCGTGGAAACACCATATATTTT TRBV6-2/TRBV6-3 - - TRBJ1-3
CAWSRLPANTEAFF TGTGCCTGGAGTAGACTGCCCGCCAACACTGAAGCTTTCTTT TRBV30 - - TRBJ1-1
CASSQRTGRNQETQYF TGTGCCAGCAGTCAAAGGACAGGGAGGAACCAAGAGACCCAGTACTTC TRBV27 - TRBD1 TRBJ2-5
CASSPGWTNEKLFF TGTGCCAGCAGTCCCGGTTGGACTAATGAAAAACTGTTTTTT TRBV6-5 - - TRBJ1-4
CASSEALAGPYGYTF TGTGCCAGCAGTGAAGCCCTTGCAGGGCCATATGGCTACACCTTC TRBV6-1 - - TRBJ1-2
CASSLADRGRQFF TGTGCCAGCAGCTTAGCTGACAGGGGGAGACAGTTCTTC TRBV7-9 - TRBD1 TRBJ2-1